A selection of T cell receptor beta chains follows, all from one sample in a study of blood T cells in healthy people across ages. Each CDR3 protein is one row after TCRdb ran MiXCR on the 5' RACE reads. The table has about 730,000 distinct CDR3 sequences, about 42% seen once; the top ten hold 20% to 25%. Input material: blood. These receptor sequences come from a woman aged 55-69 years in good health. The CDR3 runs from the conserved cysteine through the conserved F or W. Fields, in order: D gene, clone size, V gene, J gene, CDR3 protein, CDR3 DNA. The D gene is left open where the match is weak. Size tells how often a clone was seen (once, few, many) or the class of an expanded clone, and some rows leave it out.

d_call: .; clone_size: few; v_call: TRBV5-1; j_call: TRBJ2-7; cdr3_aa: CASSLGGNVQNEQYF; cdr3_nt: TGCGCCAGCAGCTTGGGAGGGAATGTTCAGAATGAGCAGTACTTC
d_call: TRBD1; clone_size: .; v_call: TRBV10-3; j_call: TRBJ1-6; cdr3_aa: CAIGPQGQKGSPLHF; cdr3_nt: TGTGCCATCGGCCCACAGGGACAGAAAGGCTCACCCCTCCACTTT
d_call: TRBD2; clone_size: .; v_call: TRBV9; j_call: TRBJ2-1; cdr3_aa: CASSVTSGEGSYNEQFF; cdr3_nt: TGTGCCAGCAGCGTAACTAGCGGGGAGGGCTCCTACAATGAGCAGTTCTTC
d_call: .; clone_size: .; v_call: TRBV20-1; j_call: TRBJ2-1; cdr3_aa: CSARKSGVAEQFF; cdr3_nt: TGCAGTGCTCGCAAATCAGGGGTCGCTGAGCAGTTCTTC
d_call: TRBD1; clone_size: .; v_call: TRBV20-1; j_call: TRBJ1-1; cdr3_aa: CSATGQAGTEAFF; cdr3_nt: TGCAGTGCTACCGGACAGGCTGGTACTGAAGCTTTCTTT
d_call: .; clone_size: .; v_call: TRBV29-1; j_call: TRBJ1-1; cdr3_aa: CSVLSPMVGTEAFF; cdr3_nt: TGCAGCGTTCTTAGCCCCATGGTAGGCACTGAAGCTTTCTTT
d_call: TRBD2; clone_size: few; v_call: TRBV4-2; j_call: TRBJ2-3; cdr3_aa: CASSQESPLAGTTDTQYF; cdr3_nt: TGTGCCAGCAGCCAAGAATCCCCACTAGCGGGGACCACAGATACGCAGTATTTT
d_call: .; clone_size: .; v_call: TRBV7-9; j_call: TRBJ2-1; cdr3_aa: CASSLSSGGRYEQFF; cdr3_nt: TGTGCCAGCAGCTTATCCAGCGGAGGGAGATACGAGCAGTTCTTC
d_call: TRBD1; clone_size: .; v_call: TRBV10-3; j_call: TRBJ2-7; cdr3_aa: CAISVGDRGRYEQYF; cdr3_nt: TGTGCCATCAGTGTGGGGGACAGGGGTCGCTACGAGCAGTACTTC
d_call: .; clone_size: .; v_call: TRBV30; j_call: TRBJ1-6; cdr3_aa: CAWSVPGPLIVSYDSPLHF; cdr3_nt: TGTGCCTGGAGTGTACCGGGTCCTCTCATCGTCTCCTATGATTCACCCCTCCACTTT
d_call: .; clone_size: .; v_call: TRBV6-6; j_call: TRBJ2-2; cdr3_aa: CASSPRFPGELFF; cdr3_nt: TGTGCCAGCAGTCCCAGGTTCCCCGGGGAGCTGTTTTTT
d_call: .; clone_size: few; v_call: TRBV3-1; j_call: TRBJ2-1; cdr3_aa: CASSQGSGLNNEQFF; cdr3_nt: TGTGCCAGCAGCCAAGGCTCAGGACTTAACAATGAGCAGTTCTTC
d_call: .; clone_size: .; v_call: TRBV3-1; j_call: TRBJ2-4; cdr3_aa: CASSQGGGGFGNIQYF; cdr3_nt: TGTGCCAGCAGCCAAGGGGGTGGGGGCTTCGGAAACATTCAGTACTTC
d_call: TRBD2; clone_size: few; v_call: TRBV7-9; j_call: TRBJ2-1; cdr3_aa: CASPRASGYNEQFF; cdr3_nt: TGTGCCAGCCCAAGGGCTAGCGGCTACAATGAGCAGTTCTTC
d_call: TRBD2; clone_size: few; v_call: TRBV2; j_call: TRBJ2-3; cdr3_aa: CASRRGKTSGVTDTQYF; cdr3_nt: TGTGCCAGCAGACGTGGCAAGACTAGCGGGGTCACAGATACGCAGTATTTT
d_call: TRBD2; clone_size: few; v_call: TRBV20-1; j_call: TRBJ2-5; cdr3_aa: CSARGAGGRGETQYF; cdr3_nt: TGCAGTGCTAGAGGGGCGGGGGGCCGTGGGGAGACCCAGTACTTC
d_call: .; clone_size: .; v_call: TRBV12-3/TRBV12-4; j_call: TRBJ1-2; cdr3_aa: CASSPRIEANYGYTF; cdr3_nt: TGTGCCAGCAGCCCGCGGATCGAGGCTAACTATGGCTACACCTTC
d_call: TRBD1; clone_size: .; v_call: TRBV4-1; j_call: TRBJ2-7; cdr3_aa: CASSQDRGRCEQYF; cdr3_nt: TGCGCCAGCAGCCAAGACAGGGGGCGCTGCGAGCAGTACTTC